The rows below give T cell receptor beta chains drawn from one sample of a study of cytomegalovirus exposure and HLA in healthy donors. The method was immunoSEQ multiplex PCR; TCRdb's version includes in-frame clones alone and lacks a portion of them. Of roughly 120,000 clones in the sample, over 70% were seen once. The specimen was PBMCs. The receptors here all came from a woman aged 35 to 49 in good health and CMV-seropositive. CDR3s include the opening cysteine and the closing phenylalanine or tryptophan. D genes are given only for firm matches. Rows give clone size only sometimes, using once, few, many, or a class for an expanded clone.

clone_size | d_call | j_call | cdr3_length | v_call | cdr3_aa | cdr3_nt
. | . | TRBJ1-6 | 15 | TRBV6-5 | CASAPTGTSNSPLHF | TGTGCCAGCGCCCCAACGGGTACATCCAATTCACCCCTCCACTTT
. | . | TRBJ1-4 | 15 | TRBV29-1 | CSVGRPGVGNEKLFF | TGCAGCGTTGGACGGCCCGGGGTGGGGAATGAAAAACTGTTTTTT
. | . | TRBJ2-7 | 14 | TRBV7-8 | CASSLSWAVLEQYF | TGTGCCAGCAGCTTAAGCTGGGCAGTTTTGGAGCAGTACTTC
once | TRBD1 | TRBJ2-7 | 15 | TRBV7-3 | CASSPTGGEKGEQYF | TGTGCCAGCAGCCCGACAGGGGGCGAAAAGGGCGAGCAGTACTTC
few | . | TRBJ2-1 | 17 | TRBV6-1 | CASSEALAGGLWSGQFF | TGTGCCAGCAGTGAAGCTTTGGCAGGCGGACTGTGGAGCGGGCAGTTCTTC
. | TRBD1 | TRBJ2-7 | 9 | TRBV20-1 | CSAPGQGGF | TGCAGTGCCCCGGGACAGGGGGGCTTC
. | . | TRBJ2-1 | 14 | TRBV5-4 | CASSSEQGYNEQFF | TGTGCCAGCAGCTCGGAACAGGGTTACAATGAGCAGTTCTTC
. | TRBD1 | TRBJ1-6 | 13 | TRBV29-1 | CSVRTGGNSPLHF | TGCAGCGTAAGGACAGGGGGTAACTCACCCCTCCACTTT
. | TRBD1 | TRBJ1-4 | 15 | TRBV19 | CASSRGTGSSEKLFF | TGTGCCAGTAGTCGAGGGACAGGGAGTAGCGAAAAACTGTTTTTT
. | TRBD1 | TRBJ1-4 | 15 | TRBV28 | CASSLQGAINEKLFF | TGTGCCAGCAGTTTACAGGGGGCGATTAATGAAAAACTGTTTTTT
few | . | TRBJ1-5 | 14 | TRBV6-5 | CASSAGEEGQPQHF | TGTGCCAGCAGTGCAGGGGAAGAGGGTCAGCCCCAGCATTTT
. | . | TRBJ2-5 | 13 | TRBV19 | CASREPGGETQYF | TGTGCCAGTAGAGAACCGGGCGGGGAGACCCAGTACTTC
few | . | TRBJ1-5 | 14 | TRBV6-1 | CASSESYSNQPQHF | TGTGCCAGCAGTGAGAGTTATAGCAATCAGCCCCAGCATTTT
. | TRBD1 | TRBJ1-4 | 15 | TRBV19 | CASRNAGTGNEKLFF | TGTGCCAGTAGAAATGCCGGGACAGGAAATGAAAAACTGTTTTTT
few | TRBD1 | TRBJ2-7 | 14 | TRBV19 | CASSLGGDVSEQYF | TGTGCCAGTAGTCTAGGGGGCGATGTCTCCGAGCAGTACTTC
. | TRBD2 | TRBJ2-5 | 16 | TRBV4-2 | CASSFRLAEAQETQYF | TGTGCCAGCAGCTTCAGACTAGCGGAAGCCCAAGAGACCCAGTACTTC
. | . | TRBJ2-1 | 17 | TRBV19 | CASRRGDGGGPYNEQFF | TGTGCCAGTAGAAGAGGCGACGGGGGAGGTCCCTACAATGAGCAGTTCTTC
few | TRBD1 | TRBJ2-5 | 13 | TRBV29-1 | CSETQGGGETQYF | TGCAGCGAGACCCAAGGGGGCGGGGAGACCCAGTACTTC
. | TRBD1 | TRBJ2-7 | 14 | TRBV27 | CASSRQGIDNEQYF | TGTGCCAGCAGTCGACAGGGGATCGATAACGAGCAGTACTTC
. | . | TRBJ1-1 | 15 | TRBV18 | CASSPPRGFNTEAFF | TGTGCCAGCTCACCACCGCGGGGGTTTAACACTGAGGCTTTCTTT
. | . | TRBJ1-1 | 15 | TRBV4-3 | CASSQKGQENTEAFF | TGCGCCAGCAGCCAAAAGGGACAAGAGAACACTGAAGCTTTCTTT
once | TRBD2 | TRBJ2-3 | 15 | TRBV19 | CASNPAGGDTDTQYF | TGTGCCAGTAACCCGGCGGGAGGGGACACAGATACGCAGTATTTT
. | . | TRBJ1-1 | 13 | TRBV5-1 | CASNPRAGTEAFF | TGCGCCAGCAACCCAAGGGCGGGCACTGAAGCTTTCTTT
. | TRBD2 | TRBJ2-1 | 15 | TRBV11-1 | CASSFELAEYNEQFF | TGTGCCAGCAGCTTCGAACTAGCGGAATACAATGAGCAGTTCTTC
. | . | TRBJ2-7 | 12 | TRBV13 | CASSSTGYEQYF | TGTGCCAGCAGCTCTACGGGGTACGAGCAGTACTTC
. | TRBD1 | TRBJ1-1 | 13 | TRBV5-1 | CASSRDRDTEAFF | TGCGCCAGTTCCCGGGACAGGGACACTGAAGCTTTCTTT
. | TRBD1 | TRBJ1-5 | 15 | TRBV5-1 | CASSLEGQGDQPQHF | TGCGCCAGCAGCTTGGAGGGACAGGGGGATCAGCCCCAGCATTTT
. | . | TRBJ1-1 | 15 | TRBV2 | CASSLLGVLNTEAFF | TGTGCCAGCAGCCTACTCGGGGTACTGAACACTGAAGCTTTCTTT
. | . | TRBJ1-1 | 14 | TRBV19 | CASSENRPSPEAFF | TGTGCCAGTAGTGAAAACAGGCCCTCTCCGGAAGCTTTCTTT
. | TRBD1 | TRBJ1-2 | 12 | TRBV29-1 | CSVDGTGGGYTF | TGCAGCGTTGATGGGACAGGGGGCGGCTACACCTTC
. | . | TRBJ1-1 | 14 | TRBV6-5 | CASSYDAAGTEAFF | TGTGCCAGCAGTTACGATGCGGCGGGCACTGAAGCTTTCTTT
. | TRBD2 | TRBJ2-3 | 15 | TRBV7-9 | CASSFSGGGTDTQYF | TGTGCCAGCAGCTTTAGCGGGGGTGGCACAGATACGCAGTATTTT
. | . | TRBJ1-3 | 16 | TRBV18 | CASSPLDSDSGNTIYF | TGTGCCAGCTCACCCCTGGACAGTGACTCTGGAAACACCATATATTTT
. | TRBD2 | TRBJ2-3 | 18 | TRBV7-3 | CASSFTTGLAGVTDTQYF | TGTGCCAGCAGCTTCACGACTGGACTAGCGGGGGTTACAGATACGCAGTATTTT
few | . | TRBJ1-2 | 15 | TRBV6-1 | CASSEAARGMGGYTF | TGTGCCAGCAGTGAAGCGGCAAGGGGGATGGGGGGCTACACCTTC
. | TRBD2 | TRBJ2-3 | 15 | TRBV30 | CAWNLGGGWTDTQYF | TGTGCCTGGAACTTAGGCGGGGGTTGGACAGATACGCAGTATTTT
. | . | TRBJ2-2 | 15 | TRBV7-6 | CASSLRGENTGELFF | TGTGCCAGCAGCTTACGCGGAGAGAACACCGGGGAGCTGTTTTTT
. | . | TRBJ2-7 | 14 | TRBV4-3 | CASSHSPEAGEQYF | TGCGCCAGCAGCCACTCTCCCGAAGCGGGCGAGCAGTACTTC
. | . | TRBJ2-7 | 17 | TRBV15 | CATSLAVGGTGAYEQYF | TGTGCCACCAGCCTCGCCGTGGGGGGAACTGGGGCCTACGAGCAGTACTTC
. | TRBD2 | TRBJ2-6 | 18 | TRBV27 | CASSLGLAGVSGANVLTF | TGTGCCAGCAGTTTGGGACTAGCGGGTGTCTCTGGGGCCAACGTCCTGACTTTC
. | . | TRBJ1-1 | 15 | TRBV6-6 | CASRPRDILNTEAFF | TGTGCCAGCAGGCCCCGGGACATACTGAACACTGAAGCTTTCTTT
. | . | TRBJ1-5 | 13 | TRBV30 | CAWSLHGGQPQHF | TGTGCCTGGAGTCTCCACGGGGGGCAGCCCCAGCATTTT
. | TRBD1 | TRBJ1-2 | 13 | TRBV28 | CASSVQGTLGYTF | TGTGCCAGCAGTGTACAGGGGACCTTGGGCTACACCTTC
once | . | TRBJ2-1 | 13 | TRBV19 | CASSEGSYNEQFF | TGTGCCAGTAGTGAGGGCAGCTACAATGAGCAGTTCTTC
. | . | TRBJ1-1 | 12 | TRBV7-2 | CASSLYNTEAFF | TGTGCCAGCAGCTTATATAACACTGAAGCTTTCTTT
. | TRBD2 | TRBJ2-7 | 14 | TRBV29-1 | CSVERLAGGYEQYF | TGCAGCGTTGAACGGCTAGCGGGGGGGTACGAGCAGTACTTC
. | TRBD1 | TRBJ2-7 | 13 | TRBV5-4 | CASSPTGGYEQYF | TGTGCCAGCAGTCCGACAGGGGGGTACGAGCAGTACTTC
. | . | TRBJ1-1 | 14 | TRBV7-6 | CASSLGAGNTEAFF | TGTGCCAGCAGCTTAGGTGCAGGGAACACTGAAGCTTTCTTT
. | TRBD2 | TRBJ2-3 | 15 | TRBV7-9 | CARDGTSDSTDTQYF | TGTGCCAGGGACGGGACTAGCGACAGCACAGATACGCAGTATTTT